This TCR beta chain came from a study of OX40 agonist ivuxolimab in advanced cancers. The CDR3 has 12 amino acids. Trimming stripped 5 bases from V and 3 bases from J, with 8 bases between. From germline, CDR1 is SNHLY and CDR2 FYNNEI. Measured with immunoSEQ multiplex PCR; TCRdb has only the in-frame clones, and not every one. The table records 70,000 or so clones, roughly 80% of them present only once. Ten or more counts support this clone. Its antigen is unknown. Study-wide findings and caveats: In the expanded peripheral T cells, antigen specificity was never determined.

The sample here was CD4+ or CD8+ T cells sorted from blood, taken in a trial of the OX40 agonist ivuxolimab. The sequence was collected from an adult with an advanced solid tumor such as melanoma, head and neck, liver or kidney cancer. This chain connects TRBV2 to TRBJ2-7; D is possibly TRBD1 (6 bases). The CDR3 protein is CASSRRGYEQYF. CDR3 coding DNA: TGTGCCAGCAGTCGCAGGGGCTACGAGCAGTACTTC.